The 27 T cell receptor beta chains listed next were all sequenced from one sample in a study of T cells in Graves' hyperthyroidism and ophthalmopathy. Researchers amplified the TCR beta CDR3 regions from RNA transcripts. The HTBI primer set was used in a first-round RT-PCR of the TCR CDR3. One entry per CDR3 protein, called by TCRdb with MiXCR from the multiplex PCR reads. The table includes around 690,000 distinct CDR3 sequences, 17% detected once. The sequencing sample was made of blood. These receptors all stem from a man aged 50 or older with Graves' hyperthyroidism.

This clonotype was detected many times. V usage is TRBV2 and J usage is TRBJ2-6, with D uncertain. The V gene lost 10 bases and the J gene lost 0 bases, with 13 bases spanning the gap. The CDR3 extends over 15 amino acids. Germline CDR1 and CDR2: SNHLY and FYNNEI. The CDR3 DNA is TGTGCCACCTCACTCTTATACTCTGGGGCCAACGTCCTGACTTTC. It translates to CATSLLYSGANVLTF.

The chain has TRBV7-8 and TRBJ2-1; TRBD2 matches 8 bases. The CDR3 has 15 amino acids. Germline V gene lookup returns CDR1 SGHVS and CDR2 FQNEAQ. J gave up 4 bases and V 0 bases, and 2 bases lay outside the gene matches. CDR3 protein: CASSLAAGVYNEQFF. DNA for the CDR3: TGTGCCAGCAGCTTAGCAGCGGGAGTTTACAATGAGCAGTTCTTC.

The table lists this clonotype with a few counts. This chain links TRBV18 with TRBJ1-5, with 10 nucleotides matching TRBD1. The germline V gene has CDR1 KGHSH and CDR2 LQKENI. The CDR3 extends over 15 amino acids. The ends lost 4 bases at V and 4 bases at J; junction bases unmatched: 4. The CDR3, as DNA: TGTGCCAGCTCACATGGGACAGGGGATAATCAGCCCCAGCATTTT. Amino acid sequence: CASSHGTGDNQPQHF.

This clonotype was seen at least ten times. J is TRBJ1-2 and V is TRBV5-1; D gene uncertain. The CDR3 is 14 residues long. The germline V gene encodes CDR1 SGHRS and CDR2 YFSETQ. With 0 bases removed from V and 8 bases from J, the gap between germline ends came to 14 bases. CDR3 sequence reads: CASSLVVGDWGYTF. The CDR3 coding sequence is TGCGCCAGCAGCTTGGTGGTTGGGGATTGGGGCTACACCTTC. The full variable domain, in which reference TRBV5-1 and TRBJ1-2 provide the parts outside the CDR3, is KAGVTQTPRYLIKTRGQQVTLSCSPISGHRSVSWYQQTPGQGLQFLFEYFSETQRNKGNFPGRFSGRQFSNSRSEMNVSTLELGDSALYLCASSLVVGDWGYTFGSGTRLTVV.

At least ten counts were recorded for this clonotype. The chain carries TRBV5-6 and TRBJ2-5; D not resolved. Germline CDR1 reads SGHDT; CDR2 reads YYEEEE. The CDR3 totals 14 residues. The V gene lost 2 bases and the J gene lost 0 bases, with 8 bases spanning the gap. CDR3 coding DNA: TGTGCCAGCAGCTTTCGTACCAACCAAGAGACCCAGTACTTC. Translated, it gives CASSFRTNQETQYF.

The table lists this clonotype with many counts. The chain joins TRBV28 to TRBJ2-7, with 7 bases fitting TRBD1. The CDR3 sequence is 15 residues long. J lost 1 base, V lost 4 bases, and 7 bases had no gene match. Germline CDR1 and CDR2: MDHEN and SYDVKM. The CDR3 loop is CASSSPGQISYEQYF. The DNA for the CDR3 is TGTGCCAGCAGTTCCCCGGGACAGATTTCCTACGAGCAGTACTTC.

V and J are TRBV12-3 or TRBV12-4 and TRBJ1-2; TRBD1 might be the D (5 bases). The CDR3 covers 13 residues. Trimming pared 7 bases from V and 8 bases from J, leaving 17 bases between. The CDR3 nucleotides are TGTGCCAGCACCTGGACACGGAAAGAGGGCTACACCTTC. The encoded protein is CASTWTRKEGYTF.

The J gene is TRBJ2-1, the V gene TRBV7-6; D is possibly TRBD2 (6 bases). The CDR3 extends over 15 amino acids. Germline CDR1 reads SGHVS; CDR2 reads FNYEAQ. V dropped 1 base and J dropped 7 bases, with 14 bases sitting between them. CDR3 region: CASSLEALALNEQFF. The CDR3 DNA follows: TGTGCCAGCAGCTTAGAAGCGCTAGCGCTTAATGAGCAGTTCTTC.

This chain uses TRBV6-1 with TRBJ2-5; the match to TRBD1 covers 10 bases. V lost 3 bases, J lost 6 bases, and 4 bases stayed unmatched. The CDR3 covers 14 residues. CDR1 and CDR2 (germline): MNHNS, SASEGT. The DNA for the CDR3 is TGTGCCAGCAGTGATCGGACAGGGGGAAAGACCCAGTACTTC. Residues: CASSDRTGGKTQYF.

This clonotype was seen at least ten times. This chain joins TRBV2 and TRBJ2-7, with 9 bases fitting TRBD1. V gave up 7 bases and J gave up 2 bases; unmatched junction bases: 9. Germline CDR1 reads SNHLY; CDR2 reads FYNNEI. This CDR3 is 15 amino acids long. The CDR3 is CASKETGTGTYEQYF. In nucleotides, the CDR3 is TGTGCCAGCAAAGAAACCGGGACAGGGACCTACGAGCAGTACTTC.

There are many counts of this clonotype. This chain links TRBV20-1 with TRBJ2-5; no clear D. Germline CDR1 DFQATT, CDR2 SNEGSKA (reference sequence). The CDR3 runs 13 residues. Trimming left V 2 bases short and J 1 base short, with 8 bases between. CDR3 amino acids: CSARHSLQETQYF. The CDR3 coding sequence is TGCAGTGCTAGACATAGCCTCCAAGAGACCCAGTACTTC.

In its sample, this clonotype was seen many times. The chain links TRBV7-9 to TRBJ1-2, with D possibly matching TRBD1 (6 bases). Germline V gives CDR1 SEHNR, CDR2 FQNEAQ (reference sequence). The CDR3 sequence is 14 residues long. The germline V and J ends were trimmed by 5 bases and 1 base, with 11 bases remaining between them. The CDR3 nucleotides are TGTGCCAGCAGCGGGGGACAAGATAACTATGGCTACACCTTC. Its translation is CASSGGQDNYGYTF.

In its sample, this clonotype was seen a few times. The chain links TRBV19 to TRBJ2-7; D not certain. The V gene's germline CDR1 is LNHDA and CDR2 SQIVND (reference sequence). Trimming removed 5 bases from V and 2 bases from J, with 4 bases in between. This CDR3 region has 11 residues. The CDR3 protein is CASSRPYEQYF. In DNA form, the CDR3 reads TGTGCCAGTAGTCGCCCCTACGAGCAGTACTTC.

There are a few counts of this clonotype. Written as DNA, the CDR3 is TGTGCCAGCAGCCAAGTCAGGAATCAGCCCCAGCATTTT. This codes for CASSQVRNQPQHF. The chain recombines TRBV3-1 with TRBJ1-5; no firm D call. Trimming stripped 1 base from V and 4 bases from J, with 5 bases between. CDR1 and CDR2 from the germline V gene are LGHDT and YNNKEL (reference sequence). The CDR3 extends over 13 amino acids.

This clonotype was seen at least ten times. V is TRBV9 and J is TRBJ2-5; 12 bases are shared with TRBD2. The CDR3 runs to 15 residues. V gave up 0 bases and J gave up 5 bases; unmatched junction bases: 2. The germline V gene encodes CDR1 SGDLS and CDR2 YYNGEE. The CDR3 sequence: CASSVGLAGVETQYF. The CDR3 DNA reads TGTGCCAGCAGCGTAGGACTAGCGGGAGTGGAGACCCAGTACTTC.

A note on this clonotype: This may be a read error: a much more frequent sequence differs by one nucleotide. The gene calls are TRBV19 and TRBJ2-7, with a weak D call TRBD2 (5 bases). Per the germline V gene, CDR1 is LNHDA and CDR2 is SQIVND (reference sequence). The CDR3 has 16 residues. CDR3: CAGSMIGQSGSYEQYF. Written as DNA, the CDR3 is TGTGCCGGTAGTATGATAGGGCAGAGCGGCTCCTACGAGCAGTACTTC.

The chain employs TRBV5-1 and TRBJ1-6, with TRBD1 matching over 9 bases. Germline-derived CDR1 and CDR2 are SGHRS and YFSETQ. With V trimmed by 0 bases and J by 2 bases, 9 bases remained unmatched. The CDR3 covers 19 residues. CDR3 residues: CASSLAPQGARAYNSPLHF. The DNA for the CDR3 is TGCGCCAGCAGCTTGGCCCCACAGGGGGCGCGAGCCTATAATTCACCCCTCCACTTT.

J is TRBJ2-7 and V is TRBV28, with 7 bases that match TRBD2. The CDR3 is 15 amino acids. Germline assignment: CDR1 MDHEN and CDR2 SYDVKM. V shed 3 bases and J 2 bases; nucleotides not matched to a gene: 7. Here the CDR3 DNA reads TGTGCCAGCAGTTTTTCGTCTAGCGGAACCTACGAGCAGTACTTC. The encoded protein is CASSFSSSGTYEQYF. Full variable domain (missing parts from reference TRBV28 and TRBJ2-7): DVKVTQSSRYLVKRTGEKVFLECVQDMDHENMFWYRQDPGLGLRLIYFSYDVKMKEKGDIPEGYSVSREKKERFSLILESASTNQTSMYLCASSFSSSGTYEQYFGPGTRLTVT.

CDR3 sequence reads: CASSLGPGRGQPQHF. The CDR3, as DNA: TGTGCCAGCAGCTTAGGGCCCGGGCGGGGTCAGCCCCAGCATTTT. This chain joins TRBV11-2 and TRBJ1-5; no clear D. The CDR3 length is 15 residues. The V end lost 1 base, the J end lost 6 bases, and 13 bases lay between the germline ends. Germline CDR1 reads SGHAT; CDR2 reads FQNNGV.

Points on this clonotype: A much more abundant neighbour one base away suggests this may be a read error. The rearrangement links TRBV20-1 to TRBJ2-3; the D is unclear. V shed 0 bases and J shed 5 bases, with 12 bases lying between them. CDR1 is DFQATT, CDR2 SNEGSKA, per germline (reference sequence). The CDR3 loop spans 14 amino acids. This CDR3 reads CSARDGREVDTQYF. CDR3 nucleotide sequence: TGCAGTGCTAGAGATGGAAGGGAAGTAGATACGCAGTATTTT.

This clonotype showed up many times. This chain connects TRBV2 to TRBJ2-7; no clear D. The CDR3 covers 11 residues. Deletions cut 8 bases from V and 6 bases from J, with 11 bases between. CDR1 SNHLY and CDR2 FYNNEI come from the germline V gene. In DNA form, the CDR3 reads TGTGCCAGCCAAAGTATGGGCGAGCAGTACTTC. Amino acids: CASQSMGEQYF.

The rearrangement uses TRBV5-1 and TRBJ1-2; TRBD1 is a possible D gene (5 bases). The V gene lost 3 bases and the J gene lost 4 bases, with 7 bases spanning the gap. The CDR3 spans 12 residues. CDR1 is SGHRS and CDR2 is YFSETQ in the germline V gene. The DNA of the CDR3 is TGCGCCAGCAGCTACGACAGCTATGGCTACACCTTC. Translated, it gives CASSYDSYGYTF.

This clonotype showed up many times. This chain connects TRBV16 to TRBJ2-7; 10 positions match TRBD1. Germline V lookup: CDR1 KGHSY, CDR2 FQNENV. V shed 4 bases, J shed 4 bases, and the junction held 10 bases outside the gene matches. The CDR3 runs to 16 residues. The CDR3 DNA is TGTGCCAGCAGCCGCCCGACAGGGGGCGGTCATTACGAGCAGTACTTC. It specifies CASSRPTGGGHYEQYF.

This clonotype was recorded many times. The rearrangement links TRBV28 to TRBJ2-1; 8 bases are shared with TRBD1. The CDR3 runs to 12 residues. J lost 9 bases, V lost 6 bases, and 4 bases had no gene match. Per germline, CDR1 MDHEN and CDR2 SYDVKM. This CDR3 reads CASSSGGIEQFF. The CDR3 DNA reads TGTGCCAGCAGCTCAGGGGGCATTGAGCAGTTCTTC. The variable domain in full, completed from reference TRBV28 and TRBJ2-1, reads DVKVTQSSRYLVKRTGEKVFLECVQDMDHENMFWYRQDPGLGLRLIYFSYDVKMKEKGDIPEGYSVSREKKERFSLILESASTNQTSMYLCASSSGGIEQFFGPGTRLTVL.

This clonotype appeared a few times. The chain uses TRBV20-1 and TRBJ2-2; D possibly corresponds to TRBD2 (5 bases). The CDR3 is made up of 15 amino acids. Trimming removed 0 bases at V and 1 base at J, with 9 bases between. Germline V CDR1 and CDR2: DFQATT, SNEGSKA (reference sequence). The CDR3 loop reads CSARDSGMNTGELFF. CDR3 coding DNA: TGCAGTGCTAGAGATTCCGGGATGAACACCGGGGAGCTGTTTTTT.

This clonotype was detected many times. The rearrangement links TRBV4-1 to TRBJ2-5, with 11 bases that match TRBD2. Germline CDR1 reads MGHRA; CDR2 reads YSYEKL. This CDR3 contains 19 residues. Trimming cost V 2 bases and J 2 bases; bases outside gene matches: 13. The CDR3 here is CASSQSWTSGSEIQETQYF. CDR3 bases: TGCGCCAGCAGCCAATCCTGGACTAGCGGGTCGGAGATTCAAGAGACCCAGTACTTC.

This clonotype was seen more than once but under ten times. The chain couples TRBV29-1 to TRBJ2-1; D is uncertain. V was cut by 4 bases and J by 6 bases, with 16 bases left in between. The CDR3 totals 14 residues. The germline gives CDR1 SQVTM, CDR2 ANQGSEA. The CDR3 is CSVAPTTLLNEQFF. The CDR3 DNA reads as TGCAGCGTTGCCCCAACAACTCTTCTCAATGAGCAGTTCTTC.